This is a list of T cell receptor beta chains from one sample in a study of blood T cell repertoires in COVID-19. Clones were sequenced by immunoSEQ multiplex PCR, and TCRdb holds only the in-frame ones, with some missing. This sample has roughly 250,000 clones, with roughly 85% found just once. Sequenced input: PBMCs or T cells enriched from blood (not recorded which). These receptors were obtained from a woman under 40 who had recovered from COVID-19. The CDR3 runs from the conserved cysteine through the conserved F or W. The D gene is left open where the match is weak. Size is omitted from some rows. Given values are once, few, many or a class for expanded clones.

D: .; V: TRBV18; J: TRBJ2-7; size: .; CDR3: CASSDSAFGQYF; DNA: TGTGCCAGCTCAGACTCAGCTTTCGGGCAGTACTTC
D: .; V: TRBV29-1; J: TRBJ1-1; size: once; CDR3: CSVTGSQNTEAFF; DNA: TGCAGCGTTACAGGGTCCCAGAACACTGAAGCTTTCTTT
D: TRBD1; V: TRBV7-6; J: TRBJ2-5; size: .; CDR3: CASSVNRGQGETQYF; DNA: TGTGCCAGCAGCGTTAACAGGGGTCAGGGGGAGACCCAGTACTTC
D: .; V: TRBV6-5; J: TRBJ1-2; size: .; CDR3: CASSYSLAGRYGYTF; DNA: TGTGCCAGCAGTTACTCTTTGGCAGGGCGCTATGGCTACACCTTC
D: .; V: TRBV7-6; J: TRBJ1-2; size: .; CDR3: CASSLAGGYTF; DNA: TGTGCCAGCAGCCTCGCCGGTGGCTACACCTTC
D: TRBD1; V: TRBV7-9; J: TRBJ2-1; size: .; CDR3: CASSLMTGAYNEQFF; DNA: TGTGCCAGCAGCTTGATGACAGGGGCATACAATGAGCAGTTCTTC
D: TRBD1; V: TRBV9; J: TRBJ1-6; size: .; CDR3: CASSSGTGKINSPLHF; DNA: TGTGCCAGCAGCTCCGGGACAGGAAAAATTAATTCACCCCTCCACTTT
D: .; V: TRBV27; J: TRBJ1-1; size: .; CDR3: CASSSNLNTEAFF; DNA: TGTGCCAGCAGTTCCAATTTGAACACTGAAGCTTTCTTT
D: .; V: TRBV10-1; J: TRBJ1-2; size: once; CDR3: CASSVEGAFDYGYTF; DNA: TGCGCCAGCAGTGTCGAAGGGGCCTTTGACTATGGCTACACCTTC
D: TRBD1; V: TRBV10-3; J: TRBJ2-1; size: .; CDR3: CAISDEDRTYNEQFF; DNA: TGTGCCATCAGTGATGAGGACAGGACCTACAATGAGCAGTTCTTC
D: .; V: TRBV7-9; J: TRBJ1-5; size: .; CDR3: CASSSGNLQKGPQHF; DNA: TGTGCCAGCAGCTCGGGAAATCTTCAGAAAGGGCCCCAGCATTTT
D: TRBD2; V: TRBV2; J: TRBJ2-1; size: .; CDR3: CASSPTSGGHYNEQFF; DNA: TGTGCCAGCAGTCCGACTAGCGGGGGACACTACAATGAGCAGTTCTTC
D: .; V: TRBV7-9; J: TRBJ2-1; size: .; CDR3: CASSYAGIRANEQFF; DNA: TGTGCCAGCAGCTATGCCGGGATAAGGGCGAATGAGCAGTTCTTC
D: .; V: TRBV24-1; J: TRBJ1-2; size: .; CDR3: CATSDLGRGGGYTF; DNA: TGTGCCACCAGTGATTTGGGCAGGGGTGGTGGCTACACCTTC
D: TRBD2; V: TRBV5-1; J: TRBJ2-5; size: .; CDR3: CASSTTSGETQYF; DNA: TGCGCCAGCAGCACCACTAGCGGGGAGACCCAGTACTTC
D: TRBD1; V: TRBV30; J: TRBJ1-4; size: .; CDR3: CAWRPLRDREDEKLFF; DNA: TGTGCCTGGAGGCCACTGAGGGACAGGGAGGATGAAAAACTGTTTTTT
D: TRBD2; V: TRBV20-1; J: TRBJ2-4; size: .; CDR3: CSAVASGPF; DNA: TGCAGCGCTGTGGCTAGCGGGCCATTC
D: TRBD1; V: TRBV18; J: TRBJ2-7; size: .; CDR3: CASSLTQGVNEQYF; DNA: TGTGCCAGCTCACTCACGCAGGGGGTTAACGAGCAGTACTTC
D: .; V: TRBV28; J: TRBJ1-5; size: .; CDR3: CASSTPRDFDQPQHF; DNA: TGTGCCAGCAGTACCCCACGGGACTTCGACCAGCCCCAGCATTTT
D: .; V: TRBV24-1; J: TRBJ2-1; size: once; CDR3: CATSDFKQGSYNEQFF; DNA: TGTGCCACCAGTGATTTTAAACAGGGATCCTACAATGAGCAGTTCTTC
D: TRBD1; V: TRBV28; J: TRBJ1-1; size: .; CDR3: CASSQPDRGNTEAFF; DNA: TGTGCCAGCAGTCAACCCGACAGGGGAAACACTGAAGCTTTCTTT
D: TRBD1; V: TRBV7-2; J: TRBJ1-1; size: .; CDR3: CASSLDRGYTEAFF; DNA: TGTGCCAGCAGCTTAGACAGGGGGTACACTGAAGCTTTCTTT
D: TRBD1; V: TRBV6-6; J: TRBJ1-2; size: .; CDR3: CASSFGPATGDGYTF; DNA: TGTGCCAGCAGTTTCGGGCCCGCTACAGGGGATGGCTACACCTTC
D: .; V: TRBV19; J: TRBJ2-2; size: .; CDR3: CASSIANILERAGELFF; DNA: TGTGCCAGTAGTATAGCAAACATTTTAGAGCGAGCCGGGGAGCTGTTTTTT
D: .; V: TRBV18; J: TRBJ2-7; size: .; CDR3: CASSRGVQVHEQYF; DNA: TGTGCCAGCTCACGCGGGGTACAGGTCCACGAGCAGTACTTC
D: TRBD1; V: TRBV30; J: TRBJ1-4; size: .; CDR3: CAWKRGPIATNEKLFF; DNA: TGTGCCTGGAAGAGGGGGCCCATTGCAACTAATGAAAAACTGTTTTTT
D: TRBD1; V: TRBV18; J: TRBJ1-6; size: .; CDR3: CASSPGGTDNSPLHF; DNA: TGTGCCAGCTCCCCAGGGGGGACAGATAATTCACCCCTCCACTTT
D: TRBD2; V: TRBV7-9; J: TRBJ2-3; size: .; CDR3: CASSFSGRADTQYF; DNA: TGTGCCAGCAGCTTTAGCGGGAGGGCAGATACGCAGTATTTT
D: .; V: TRBV18; J: TRBJ1-1; size: .; CDR3: CASSRGLLNTEAFF; DNA: TGTGCCAGCTCACGAGGACTCTTGAACACTGAAGCTTTCTTT
D: .; V: TRBV18; J: TRBJ2-1; size: .; CDR3: CASSPPGAEQFF; DNA: TGTGCCAGCTCACCCCCCGGAGCTGAGCAGTTCTTC
D: .; V: TRBV14; J: TRBJ2-5; size: .; CDR3: CASSLRRGQTQYF; DNA: TGTGCCAGCAGCCTCCGCAGGGGCCAGACCCAGTACTTC
D: TRBD1; V: TRBV5-1; J: TRBJ1-6; size: .; CDR3: CASSLKGQGGSPLHF; DNA: TGCGCCAGCAGCTTAAAGGGACAGGGAGGTTCACCCCTCCACTTT
D: TRBD1; V: TRBV28; J: TRBJ2-7; size: .; CDR3: CASSLQGASEQYF; DNA: TGTGCCAGCAGTCTCCAGGGGGCGTCCGAGCAGTACTTC
D: TRBD1; V: TRBV27; J: TRBJ1-2; size: .; CDR3: CASSTRQGSGYTF; DNA: TGTGCCAGCAGTACCCGACAGGGTTCGGGCTACACCTTC
D: .; V: TRBV24-1; J: TRBJ2-2; size: .; CDR3: CATSDFGTPTGELFF; DNA: TGTGCCACCAGTGATTTTGGGACTCCAACCGGGGAGCTGTTTTTT
D: .; V: TRBV7-2; J: TRBJ2-3; size: .; CDR3: CASSLGGHGSDTQYF; DNA: TGTGCCAGCAGCTTAGGGGGCCATGGGTCAGATACGCAGTATTTT
D: .; V: TRBV6-5; J: TRBJ2-2; size: .; CDR3: CASSPAIALFF; DNA: TGTGCCAGCAGTCCCGCGATCGCGCTGTTTTTT
D: TRBD1; V: TRBV5-6; J: TRBJ1-5; size: .; CDR3: CASSPFGRTGHQPQHF; DNA: TGTGCCAGCAGCCCATTCGGGAGGACAGGGCATCAGCCCCAGCATTTT